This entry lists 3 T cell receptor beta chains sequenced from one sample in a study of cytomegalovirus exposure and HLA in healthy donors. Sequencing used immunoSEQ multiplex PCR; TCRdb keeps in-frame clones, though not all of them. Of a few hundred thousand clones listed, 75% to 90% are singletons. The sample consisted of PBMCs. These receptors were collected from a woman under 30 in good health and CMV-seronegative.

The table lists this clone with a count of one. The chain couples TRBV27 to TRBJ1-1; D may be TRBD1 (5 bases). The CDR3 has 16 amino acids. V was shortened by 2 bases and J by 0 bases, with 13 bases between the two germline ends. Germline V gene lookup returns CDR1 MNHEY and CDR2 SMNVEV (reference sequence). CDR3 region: CASSLTGGRLNTEAFF. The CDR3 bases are TGTGCCAGCAGTTTAACAGGCGGACGGTTGAACACTGAAGCTTTCTTT.

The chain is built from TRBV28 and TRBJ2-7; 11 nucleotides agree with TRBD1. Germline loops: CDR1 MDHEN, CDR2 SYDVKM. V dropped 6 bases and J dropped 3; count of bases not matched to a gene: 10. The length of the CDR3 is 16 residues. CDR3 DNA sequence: TGTGCCAGCAGCTTCTCCCGGACAGGGGGCGACTACGAGCAGTACTTC. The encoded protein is CASSFSRTGGDYEQYF.

The CDR3 loop is CASSYSSMRLTDTQYF. The CDR3 coding sequence is TGTGCCAGCAGTTACAGCTCCATGAGGCTCACAGATACGCAGTATTTT. The chain has TRBV6-5 and TRBJ2-3, with D unresolved. V lost 2 bases and J 2 bases, leaving 14 bases between the germline ends. The CDR3 extends over 16 amino acids. Germline V gene lookup returns CDR1 MNHEY and CDR2 SVGAGI.